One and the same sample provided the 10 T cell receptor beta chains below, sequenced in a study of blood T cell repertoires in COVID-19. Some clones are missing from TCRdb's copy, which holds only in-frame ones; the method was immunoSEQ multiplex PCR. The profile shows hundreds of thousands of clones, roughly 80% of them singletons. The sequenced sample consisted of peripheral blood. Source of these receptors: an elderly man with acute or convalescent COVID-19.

The CDR3 spells CASSSLGSSYNEQFF. DNA for the CDR3: TGTGCCAGCAGCTCACTCGGTAGCTCCTACAATGAGCAGTTCTTC. The V gene is TRBV11-2, the J gene TRBJ2-1; no clear D. The CDR3 has 15 residues. The V end was cut by 4 bases, the J end by 0 bases, with 10 bases between. Germline V gene data show CDR1 as SGHAT and CDR2 as FQNNGV.

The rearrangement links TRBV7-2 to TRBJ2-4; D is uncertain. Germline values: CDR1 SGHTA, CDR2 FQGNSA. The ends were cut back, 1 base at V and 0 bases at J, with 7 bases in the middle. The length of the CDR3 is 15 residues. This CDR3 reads CASSLGGIAKNIQYF. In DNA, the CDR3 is TGTGCCAGCAGCTTAGGAGGCATAGCCAAAAACATTCAGTACTTC.

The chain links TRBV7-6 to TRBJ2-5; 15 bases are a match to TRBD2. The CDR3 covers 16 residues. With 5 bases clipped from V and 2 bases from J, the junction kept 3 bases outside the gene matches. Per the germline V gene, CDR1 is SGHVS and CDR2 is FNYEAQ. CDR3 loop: CASSTGLAGGQETQYF. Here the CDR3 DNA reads TGTGCCAGCAGCACGGGACTAGCGGGAGGACAAGAGACCCAGTACTTC.

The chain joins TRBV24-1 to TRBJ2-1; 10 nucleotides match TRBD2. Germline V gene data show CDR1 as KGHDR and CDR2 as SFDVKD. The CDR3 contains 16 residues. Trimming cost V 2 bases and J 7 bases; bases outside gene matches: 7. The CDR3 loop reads CATSDWSSGRQNEQFF. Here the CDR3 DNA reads TGTGCCACCAGTGATTGGTCTAGCGGGAGACAAAATGAGCAGTTCTTC.

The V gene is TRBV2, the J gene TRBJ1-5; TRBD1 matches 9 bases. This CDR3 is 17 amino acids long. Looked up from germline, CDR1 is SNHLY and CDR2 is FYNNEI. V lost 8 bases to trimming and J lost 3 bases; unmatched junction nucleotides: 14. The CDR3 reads CASQAPGGTGNNQPQHF. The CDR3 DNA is TGTGCCAGCCAGGCGCCGGGGGGGACAGGGAACAATCAGCCCCAGCATTTT.

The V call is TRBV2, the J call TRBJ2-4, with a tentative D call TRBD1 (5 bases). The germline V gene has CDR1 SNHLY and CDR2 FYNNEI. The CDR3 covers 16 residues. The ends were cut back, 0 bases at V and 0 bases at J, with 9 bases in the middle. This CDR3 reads CASSEASRVAKNIQYF. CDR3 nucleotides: TGTGCCAGCAGTGAAGCCTCCAGGGTAGCCAAAAACATTCAGTACTTC.

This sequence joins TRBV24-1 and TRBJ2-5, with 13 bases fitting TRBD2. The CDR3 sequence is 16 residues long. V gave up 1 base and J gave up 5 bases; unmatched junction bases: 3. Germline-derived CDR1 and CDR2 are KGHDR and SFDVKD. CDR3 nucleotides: TGTGCCACCAGTGATTTCAGGACTAGCGGGAGTGAGACCCAGTACTTC. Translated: CATSDFRTSGSETQYF.

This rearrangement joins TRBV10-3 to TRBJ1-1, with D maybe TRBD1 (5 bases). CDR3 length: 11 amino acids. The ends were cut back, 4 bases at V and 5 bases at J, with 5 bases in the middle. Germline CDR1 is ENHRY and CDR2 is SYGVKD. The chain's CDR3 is CAISGQTEAFF. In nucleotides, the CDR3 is TGTGCCATCAGTGGACAGACTGAAGCTTTCTTT.

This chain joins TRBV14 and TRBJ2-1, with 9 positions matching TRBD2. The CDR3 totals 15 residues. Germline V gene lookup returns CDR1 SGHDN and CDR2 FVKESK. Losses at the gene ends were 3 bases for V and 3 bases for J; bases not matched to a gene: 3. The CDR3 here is CASSHLTSGYNEQFF. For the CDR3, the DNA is TGTGCCAGCAGCCACCTGACTAGCGGCTACAATGAGCAGTTCTTC.

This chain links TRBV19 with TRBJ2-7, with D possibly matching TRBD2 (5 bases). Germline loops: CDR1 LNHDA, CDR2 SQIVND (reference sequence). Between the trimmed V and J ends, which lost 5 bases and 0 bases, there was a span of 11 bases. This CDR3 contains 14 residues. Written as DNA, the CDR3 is TGTGCCAGTAGTCAAGCGGCAAGCTCCTACGAGCAGTACTTC. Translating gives CASSQAASSYEQYF.